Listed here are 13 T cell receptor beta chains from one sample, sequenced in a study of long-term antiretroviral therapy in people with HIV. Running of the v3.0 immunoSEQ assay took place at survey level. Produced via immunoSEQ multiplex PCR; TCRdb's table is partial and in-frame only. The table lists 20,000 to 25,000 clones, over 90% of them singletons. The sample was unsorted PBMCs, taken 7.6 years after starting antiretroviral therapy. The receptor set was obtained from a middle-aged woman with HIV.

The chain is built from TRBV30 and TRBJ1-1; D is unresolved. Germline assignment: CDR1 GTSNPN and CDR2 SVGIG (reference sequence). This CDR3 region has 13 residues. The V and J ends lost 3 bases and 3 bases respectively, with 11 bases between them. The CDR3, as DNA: TGTGCCTGGAGGGGGTTTTTTGACACTGAAGCTTTCTTT. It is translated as CAWRGFFDTEAFF.

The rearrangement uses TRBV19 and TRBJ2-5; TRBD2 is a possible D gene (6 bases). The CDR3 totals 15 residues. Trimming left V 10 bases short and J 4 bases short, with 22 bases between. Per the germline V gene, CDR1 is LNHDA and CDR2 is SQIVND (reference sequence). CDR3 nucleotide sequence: TGTGCCACCTCCACCCCCGGGGGACCCCGAGAGACCCAGTACTTC. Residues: CATSTPGGPRETQYF.

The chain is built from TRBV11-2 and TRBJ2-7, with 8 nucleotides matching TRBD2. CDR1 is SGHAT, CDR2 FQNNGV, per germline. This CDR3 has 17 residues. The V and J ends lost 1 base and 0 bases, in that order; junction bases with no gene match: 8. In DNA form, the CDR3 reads TGTGCCAGCAGCTTAGGTAGGGCGGGGGGCCCCTCCTACGAGCAGTACTTC. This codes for CASSLGRAGGPSYEQYF.

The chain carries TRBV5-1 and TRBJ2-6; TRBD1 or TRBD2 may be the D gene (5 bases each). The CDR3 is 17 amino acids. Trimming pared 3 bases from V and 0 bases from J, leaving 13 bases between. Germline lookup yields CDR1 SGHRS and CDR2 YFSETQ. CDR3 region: CASSSGTPSSGANVLTF. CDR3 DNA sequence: TGCGCCAGCAGCTCGGGGACCCCGAGCTCTGGGGCCAACGTCCTGACTTTC. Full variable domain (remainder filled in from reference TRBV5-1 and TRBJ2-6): KAGVTQTPRYLIKTRGQQVTLSCSPISGHRSVSWYQQTPGQGLQFLFEYFSETQRNKGNFPGRFSGRQFSNSRSEMNVSTLELGDSALYLCASSSGTPSSGANVLTFGAGSRLTVL.

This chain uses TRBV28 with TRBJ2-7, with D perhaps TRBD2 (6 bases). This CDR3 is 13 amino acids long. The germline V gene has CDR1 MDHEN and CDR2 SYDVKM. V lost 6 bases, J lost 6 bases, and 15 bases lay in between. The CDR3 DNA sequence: TGTGCCAGCAGCCGCCTCGGGACTGTCGAGCAGTACTTC. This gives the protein CASSRLGTVEQYF. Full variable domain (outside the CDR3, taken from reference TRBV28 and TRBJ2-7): DVKVTQSSRYLVKRTGEKVFLECVQDMDHENMFWYRQDPGLGLRLIYFSYDVKMKEKGDIPEGYSVSREKKERFSLILESASTNQTSMYLCASSRLGTVEQYFGPGTRLTVT.

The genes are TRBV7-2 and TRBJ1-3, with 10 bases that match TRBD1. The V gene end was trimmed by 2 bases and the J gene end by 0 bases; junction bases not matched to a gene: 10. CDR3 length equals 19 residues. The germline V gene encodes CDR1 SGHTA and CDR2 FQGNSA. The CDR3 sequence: CASSLRGTGEVGSGNTIYF. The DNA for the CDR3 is TGTGCCAGCAGCTTAAGGGGGACAGGGGAAGTGGGCTCTGGAAACACCATATATTTT. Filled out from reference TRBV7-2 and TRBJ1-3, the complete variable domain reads GAGVSQSPSNKVTEKGKDVELRCDPISGHTALYWYRQSLGQGLEFLIYFQGNSAPDKSGLPSDRFSAERTGGSVSTLTIQRTQQEDSAVYLCASSLRGTGEVGSGNTIYFGEGSWLTVV.

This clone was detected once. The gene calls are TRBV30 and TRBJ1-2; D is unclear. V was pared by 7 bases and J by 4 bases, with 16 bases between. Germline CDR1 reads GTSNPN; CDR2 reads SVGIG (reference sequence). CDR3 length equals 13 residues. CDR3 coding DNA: TGTGCCTCCGCCGCGAAAAGTACCTATGGCTACACCTTC. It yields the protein CASAAKSTYGYTF.

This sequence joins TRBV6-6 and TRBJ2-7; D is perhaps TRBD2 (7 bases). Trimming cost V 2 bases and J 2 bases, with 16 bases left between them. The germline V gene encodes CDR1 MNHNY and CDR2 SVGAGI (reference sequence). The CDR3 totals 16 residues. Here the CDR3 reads CASSYRGAGLAYEQYF. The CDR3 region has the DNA TGTGCCAGCAGTTACCGGGGGGCAGGTCTCGCCTACGAGCAGTACTTC.

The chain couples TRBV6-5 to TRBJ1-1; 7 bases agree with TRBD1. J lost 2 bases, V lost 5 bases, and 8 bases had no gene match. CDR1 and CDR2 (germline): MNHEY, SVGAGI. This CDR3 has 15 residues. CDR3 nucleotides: TGTGCCAGCAGTACAGGGGAACGACAAAACACTGAAGCTTTCTTT. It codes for CASSTGERQNTEAFF.

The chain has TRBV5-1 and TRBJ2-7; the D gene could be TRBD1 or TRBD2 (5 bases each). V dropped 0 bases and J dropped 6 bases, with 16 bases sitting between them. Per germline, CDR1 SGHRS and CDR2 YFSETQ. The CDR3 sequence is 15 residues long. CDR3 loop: CASSLVEVNGAEQYF. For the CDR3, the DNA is TGCGCCAGCAGCTTGGTGGAGGTCAACGGGGCCGAGCAGTACTTC.

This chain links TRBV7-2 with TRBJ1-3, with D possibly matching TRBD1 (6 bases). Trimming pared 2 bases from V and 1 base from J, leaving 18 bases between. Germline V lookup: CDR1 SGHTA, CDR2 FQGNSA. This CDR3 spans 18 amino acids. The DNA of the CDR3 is TGTGCCAGCAGCTTACCGGGACACATCGGGTTTTCTGGAAACACCATATATTTT. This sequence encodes CASSLPGHIGFSGNTIYF.

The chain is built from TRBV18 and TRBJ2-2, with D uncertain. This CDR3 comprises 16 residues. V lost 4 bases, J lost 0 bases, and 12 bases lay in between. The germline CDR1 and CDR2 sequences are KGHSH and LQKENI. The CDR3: CASSRTASSNTGELFF. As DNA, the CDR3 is TGTGCCAGCTCACGGACGGCTAGTTCGAACACCGGGGAGCTGTTTTTT.

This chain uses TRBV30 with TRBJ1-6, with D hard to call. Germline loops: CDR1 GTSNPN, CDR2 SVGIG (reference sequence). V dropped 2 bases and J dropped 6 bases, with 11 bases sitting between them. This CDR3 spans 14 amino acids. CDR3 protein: CAWSRDTVNSPLHF. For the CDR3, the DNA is TGTGCCTGGAGTAGAGACACCGTTAATTCACCCCTCCACTTT.